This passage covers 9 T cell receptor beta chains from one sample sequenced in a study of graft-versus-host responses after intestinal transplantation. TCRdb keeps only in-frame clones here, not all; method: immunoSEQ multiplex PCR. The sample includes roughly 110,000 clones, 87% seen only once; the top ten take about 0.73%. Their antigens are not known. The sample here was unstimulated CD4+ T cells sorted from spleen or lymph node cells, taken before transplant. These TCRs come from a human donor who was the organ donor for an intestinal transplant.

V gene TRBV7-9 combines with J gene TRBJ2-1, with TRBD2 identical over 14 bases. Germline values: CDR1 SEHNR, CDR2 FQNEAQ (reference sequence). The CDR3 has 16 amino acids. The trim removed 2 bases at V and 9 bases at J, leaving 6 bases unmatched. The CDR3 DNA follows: TGTGCCAGCAGCTTATATGGACTAGCGGGAGGAGGTGAGCAGTTCTTC. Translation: CASSLYGLAGGGEQFF.

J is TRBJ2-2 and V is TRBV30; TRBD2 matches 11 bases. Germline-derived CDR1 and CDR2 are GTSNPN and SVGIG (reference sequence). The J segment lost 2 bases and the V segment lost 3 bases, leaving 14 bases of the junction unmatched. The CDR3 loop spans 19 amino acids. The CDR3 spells CAWSETRTSGWTNTGELFF. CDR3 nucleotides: TGTGCCTGGAGCGAAACCCGGACTAGCGGGTGGACTAACACCGGGGAGCTGTTTTTT.

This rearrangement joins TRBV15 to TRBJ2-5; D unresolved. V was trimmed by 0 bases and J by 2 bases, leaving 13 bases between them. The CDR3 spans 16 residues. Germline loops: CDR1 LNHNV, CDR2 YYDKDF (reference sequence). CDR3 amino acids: CATSRDSTTQQETQYF. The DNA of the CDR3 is TGTGCCACCAGCAGAGATTCGACGACCCAGCAAGAGACCCAGTACTTC.

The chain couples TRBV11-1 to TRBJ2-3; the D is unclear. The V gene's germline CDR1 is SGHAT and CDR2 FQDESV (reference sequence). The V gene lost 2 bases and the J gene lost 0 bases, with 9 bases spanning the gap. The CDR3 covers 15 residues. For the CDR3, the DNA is TGTGCCAGCAGCTTACTCGGAGCTAGCACAGATACGCAGTATTTT. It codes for CASSLLGASTDTQYF.

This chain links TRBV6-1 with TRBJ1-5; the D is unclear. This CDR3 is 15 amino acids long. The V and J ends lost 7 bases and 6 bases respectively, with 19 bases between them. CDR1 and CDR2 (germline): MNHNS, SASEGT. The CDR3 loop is CASTESGGLSQPQHF. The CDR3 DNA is TGTGCCAGCACCGAAAGCGGAGGTTTGAGTCAGCCCCAGCATTTT.

As DNA, the CDR3 is TGTGCCAGTAGTATTTACCCGGCCAGGGACACTGAAGCTTTCTTT. Its protein product is CASSIYPARDTEAFF. This chain joins TRBV19 and TRBJ1-1, with a tentative D call TRBD1 (5 bases). With 3 bases removed from V and 3 bases from J, the gap between germline ends came to 14 bases. Germline V gene sequence: CDR1 LNHDA, CDR2 SQIVND (reference sequence). CDR3 length: 15 amino acids.

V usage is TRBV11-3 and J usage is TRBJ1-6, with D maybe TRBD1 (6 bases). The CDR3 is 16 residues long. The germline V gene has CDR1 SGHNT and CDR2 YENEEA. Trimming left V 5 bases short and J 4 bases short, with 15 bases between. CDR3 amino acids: CASSPIRGWYNSPLHF. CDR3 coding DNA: TGTGCCAGCAGCCCCATCAGGGGCTGGTATAATTCACCCCTCCACTTT.

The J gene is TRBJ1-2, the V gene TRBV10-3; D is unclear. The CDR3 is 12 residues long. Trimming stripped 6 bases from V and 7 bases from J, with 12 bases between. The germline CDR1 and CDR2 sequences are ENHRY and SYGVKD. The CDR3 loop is CAIRGIPGGYTF. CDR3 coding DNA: TGTGCCATCAGGGGAATTCCGGGTGGCTACACCTTC.

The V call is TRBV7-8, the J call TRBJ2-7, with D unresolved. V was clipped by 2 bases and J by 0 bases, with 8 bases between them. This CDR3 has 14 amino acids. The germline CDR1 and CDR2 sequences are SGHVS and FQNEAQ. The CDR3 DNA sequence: TGTGCCAGCAGCTTACTCGTTCTCTCCTACGAGCAGTACTTC. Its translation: CASSLLVLSYEQYF.